This T cell receptor beta chain was documented in a study of T-cell memory formation after mild COVID-19. Study-wide results and limits: A subset of responding clones appeared in pre-infection memory, suggesting cross-reactive memory joined.

This clonotype came up a few times. Its antigen is unidentified. TCRdb redid the calling of the 5' RACE reads with MiXCR, one entry per CDR3 protein. Of under 250,000 distinct CDR3 sequences listed, roughly 15% are singletons. Sequencing was performed on PBMCs or a T cell subset sorted from them (not recorded which). The origin of this receptor is an adult woman who had mild COVID-19 (a few samples of this study predate the infection). Cell type and time point are not known.

The CDR3 bases are TGTGCCAGCAGCCAAGCGCGAGGCTACACAAGCACAGATACGCAGTATTTT. It is translated as CASSQARGYTSTDTQYF. The rearrangement joins TRBV4-2 to TRBJ2-3; D call uncertain. The germline gives CDR1 LGHNA, CDR2 YNFKEQ. The CDR3 spans 17 residues. Trimming removed 1 base from V and 0 bases from J, with 14 bases in between.